The next 21 T cell receptor beta chains were all read from a single sample in a study of blood T cell repertoires in COVID-19. Libraries were prepared by immunoSEQ multiplex PCR; TCRdb keeps only in-frame clonotypes and omits some of them. The table has fewer than 250,000 clones, around 80% seen once. The source material was peripheral blood. The origin of the receptors is a woman aged 50 to 60 with acute or convalescent COVID-19.

As regards this clone: The germline gene is not matched at one end of the junction; a read error may be the cause. The chain carries TRBV6-2 or TRBV6-3 and TRBJ1-4; perhaps TRBD1 as D (6 bases). Germline CDR1 MNHEY, CDR2 SVGEGT. This CDR3 contains 16 residues. The CDR3 spells CASSHSRGAANEKLFF. The CDR3 DNA sequence: TGTGCCAGCAGTCACTCCCGGGGGGCGGCTAATGAAAAACTGTTTTTT.

The CDR3 DNA reads as TGTGCCAGTAGTACCCTTGGGACAGGGGGCTACGAGCAGTACTTC. Protein sequence: CASSTLGTGGYEQYF. This chain uses TRBV19 with TRBJ2-7; TRBD1 matches at 11 bases. In germline, CDR1 is LNHDA, CDR2 SQIVND (reference sequence). The CDR3 has 15 residues. The V and J ends lost 4 bases and 3 bases, in that order; junction bases with no gene match: 5.

The J gene is TRBJ2-5, the V gene TRBV19; D possibly corresponds to TRBD1 (5 bases). Trimming took off 4 bases at V and 2 bases at J, with 11 bases between the two ends. This CDR3 contains 14 residues. Germline lookup yields CDR1 LNHDA and CDR2 SQIVND (reference sequence). The CDR3 region has the DNA TGTGCCAGTAGTACCGGCTCAGGGCAAGAGACCCAGTACTTC. Translation gives CASSTGSGQETQYF.

J is TRBJ2-2 and V is TRBV5-1; TRBD2 matches at 7 bases. Unmatched junction bases numbered 3, after V lost 3 bases and J lost 1 base. In germline, CDR1 is SGHRS, CDR2 YFSETQ. The CDR3 has 15 residues. The CDR3 DNA follows: TGCGCCAGCAGCTCCCGCGGGAGGAACACCGGGGAGCTGTTTTTT. Amino acid sequence: CASSSRGRNTGELFF.

CDR3 DNA sequence: TGTGCCAGAAGCGAACAGGGCGCGACCAATCAGCCCCAGCATTTT. It yields the protein CARSEQGATNQPQHF. The chain couples TRBV5-3 to TRBJ1-5; D possibly corresponds to TRBD1 (6 bases). TRBV5-3 is an open reading frame, and its role is uncertain. Trimming shortened V by 4 bases and J by 3 bases, and 14 bases separated the two germline ends. The length of the CDR3 is 15 residues.

The chain is built from TRBV6-2 or TRBV6-3 and TRBJ1-5, with 8 bases lining up with TRBD1. After removal of 5 bases from V and 5 bases from J, the junction contained 11 bases not matched to a gene. The germline V gene has CDR1 MNHEY and CDR2 SVGEGT. There are 16 residues in the CDR3. This CDR3 reads CASSTRDRWAYQPQHF. DNA of the CDR3: TGTGCCAGCAGTACTAGGGACAGGTGGGCGTATCAGCCCCAGCATTTT.

V and J are TRBV24-1 and TRBJ2-7; 12 bases line up with TRBD1. From germline, CDR1 is KGHDR and CDR2 SFDVKD. With V trimmed by 3 bases and J by 5 bases, 4 bases remained unmatched. The CDR3 is made up of 15 amino acids. The CDR3: CATSDTGQGANEQYF. The CDR3 DNA is TGTGCCACCAGTGATACGGGACAGGGGGCCAACGAGCAGTACTTC.

V usage is TRBV18 and J usage is TRBJ2-7; perhaps TRBD2 as D (6 bases). The CDR3 extends over 13 amino acids. V was cut by 8 bases and J by 0 bases, with 11 bases left in between. CDR1 and CDR2 from the germline V gene are KGHSH and LQKENI. In DNA, the CDR3 is TGTGCCAGCCCGCGCGGGATCTCCTACGAGCAGTACTTC. Amino acids: CASPRGISYEQYF.

The rearrangement uses TRBV28 and TRBJ1-2; D is unclear. There are 14 residues in the CDR3. CDR1 is MDHEN, CDR2 SYDVKM, per germline. Trimming cost V 6 bases and J 3 bases, with 14 bases left between them. CDR3 DNA: TGTGCCAGCAGATCCGGGTCCATCGACTATGGCTACACCTTC. Translation: CASRSGSIDYGYTF.

V and J are TRBV7-5 and TRBJ2-7; the D call in the table, TRBD1, was not verified against the DNA. TRBV7-5 is a documented pseudogene. This CDR3 comprises 16 residues. The CDR3, as DNA: TGTGCCAGAAGCTTAGTCGGTCAGGGGGAGGTCTACGAGCAGTACTTC. It encodes CARSLVGQGEVYEQYF.

A remark on this clone: Other DNA sequences in the same sample also yield this CDR3. The gene calls are TRBV3-1 (or the pseudogene TRBV3-2) and TRBJ2-1; D is perhaps TRBD2 (7 bases). CDR1 is LGHDT, CDR2 YNNKEL, per germline (reference sequence). The CDR3 runs 15 residues. Trimming took 4 bases from V and 8 from J, leaving 18 bases between them. CDR3 DNA sequence: TGTGCCAGCAGCCCTCAGGGGCGGGGGACCGATGAGCAGTTCTTC. Translated, it gives CASSPQGRGTDEQFF.

The chain links TRBV2 to TRBJ1-4; tentatively, D is TRBD1 (6 bases). The CDR3 runs 15 residues. From germline, CDR1 is SNHLY and CDR2 FYNNEI. The V gene lost 4 bases and the J gene lost 3 bases, with 12 bases spanning the gap. DNA of the CDR3: TGTGCCAGCAGTGCCCGGACAGTATCTAATGAAAAACTGTTTTTT. Amino acids: CASSARTVSNEKLFF. Filled out from reference TRBV2 and TRBJ1-4, the complete variable domain reads EPEVTQTPSHQVTQMGQEVILRCVPISNHLYFYWYRQILGQKVEFLVSFYNNEISEKSEIFDDQFSVERPDGSNFTLKIRSTKLEDSAMYFCASSARTVSNEKLFFGSGTQLSVL.

In this sample, this clone turned up once. The rearrangement links TRBV3-1 (or the pseudogene TRBV3-2) to TRBJ2-1, with TRBD2 identical over 12 bases. This CDR3 spans 16 amino acids. V gave up 1 base and J gave up 3 bases; unmatched junction bases: 1. Germline CDR1 LGHDT, CDR2 YNNKEL (reference sequence). DNA for the CDR3: TGTGCCAGCAGCCAAGCACTAGCGGGAGGCTACAATGAGCAGTTCTTC. Its translation is CASSQALAGGYNEQFF.

V is TRBV4-1 and J is TRBJ2-7; 10 bases line up with TRBD2. CDR1 MGHRA and CDR2 YSYEKL come from the germline V gene. The CDR3 consists of 17 residues. With V trimmed by 6 bases and J by 3 bases, 14 bases remained unmatched. CDR3 sequence reads: CASRAGTSEGISYEQYF. In DNA, the CDR3 is TGCGCCAGCAGGGCCGGGACTAGCGAGGGAATAAGCTACGAGCAGTACTTC.

As to this clone: Other DNA sequences within the sample encode an identical CDR3. The genes are TRBV3-1 (or the pseudogene TRBV3-2) and TRBJ2-1; TRBD2 is a possible D gene (6 bases). V was shortened by 3 bases and J by 4 bases, with 7 bases between the two germline ends. CDR1 and CDR2 from the germline V gene are LGHDT and YNNKEL (reference sequence). The CDR3 consists of 13 residues. The CDR3 DNA sequence: TGTGCCAGCAGCCAGCGGGGTTACAATGAGCAGTTCTTC. This codes for CASSQRGYNEQFF.

The gene calls are TRBV25-1 and TRBJ2-7; 8 positions match TRBD2. Per the germline V gene, CDR1 is MGHDK and CDR2 is SYGVNS. V lost 1 base to trimming and J lost 0 bases; unmatched junction nucleotides: 8. CDR3 length equals 17 residues. This CDR3 reads CASSEWSAGGRSYEQYF. CDR3 DNA sequence: TGTGCCAGCAGTGAATGGAGCGCGGGAGGCCGCTCCTACGAGCAGTACTTC.

The V call is TRBV30, the J call TRBJ2-1; a possible D gene is TRBD2 (5 bases). The CDR3 length is 12 residues. The germline CDR1 and CDR2 sequences are GTSNPN and SVGIG (reference sequence). V lost 4 bases and J lost 5, with 9 bases in between. The CDR3 nucleotides are TGTGCCTGGAATAGGGAGAACAATGAGCAGTTCTTC. Protein product: CAWNRENNEQFF.

This clone was detected only once. The chain recombines TRBV6-6 with TRBJ1-1; no clear D. In germline, CDR1 is MNHNY, CDR2 SVGAGI (reference sequence). The ends were cut back, 7 bases at V and 4 bases at J, with 10 bases in the middle. CDR3 length equals 12 residues. As DNA, the CDR3 is TGTGCCAGCACCCCGGCGGGCACTGAAGCTTTCTTT. Amino acid sequence: CASTPAGTEAFF.

This clone has only one observation. V gene TRBV24-1 combines with J gene TRBJ2-2; D call uncertain. The length of the CDR3 is 14 residues. Between the trimmed V and J ends, which lost 5 bases and 4 bases, there was a span of 10 bases. From germline, CDR1 is KGHDR and CDR2 SFDVKD. The CDR3 DNA follows: TGTGCCACCAGTGTGGGTTCGGGCACCGGGGAGCTGTTTTTT. It encodes CATSVGSGTGELFF.

V is TRBV27 and J is TRBJ2-7; 11 bases are a match to TRBD1. The junction had 6 bases not matched to a gene; V was cut back by 4 bases and J by 7 bases. The CDR3 contains 14 residues. Looked up from germline, CDR1 is MNHEY and CDR2 is SMNVEV (reference sequence). The CDR3 here is CASSWGTGGGEQYF. CDR3 in DNA: TGTGCCAGCAGTTGGGGGACAGGGGGTGGAGAGCAGTACTTC.

Concerning this clone itself: A much larger clone lies one base from this, so it may be a read error. The chain recombines TRBV27 with TRBJ2-2; TRBD1 agrees at 9 bases. V shed 5 bases and J 1 base; nucleotides not matched to a gene: 2. In germline, CDR1 is MNHEY, CDR2 SMNVEV (reference sequence). The CDR3 consists of 15 residues. The CDR3 coding sequence is TGTGCCAGCAGTCCGGGACAGGGGAACACCGGGGAGCTGTTTTTT. This gives the protein CASSPGQGNTGELFF.